Described below is a single T cell receptor beta chain sequence and its context. The time point is: pretreatment peripheral blood. The CDR3 consists of 13 residues. Germline CDR1 is SEHNR and CDR2 is FQNEAQ (reference sequence). V lost 3 bases and J lost 8, with 13 bases in between. This record belongs to a study of PD-L1 blockade in urothelial cancer. As for the study in general: Most patients, about 90% of the roughly 29, were males with bladder-origin cancer.

Generated by immunoSEQ multiplex PCR, the TCRdb table keeps only in-frame clones and is missing some. The table has roughly 56,000 clones, 86% seen once. The source material was PBMCs, sampled around atezolizumab (anti-PD-L1) treatment. This chain uses TRBV7-9 with TRBJ1-2; maybe TRBD1 (6 bases). This receptor was obtained from a man in his fifties or sixties with urothelial cancer. CDR3 protein: CASSFLGAEGYTF. CDR3 DNA: TGTGCCAGCAGCTTCTTGGGGGCTGAAGGCTACACCTTC.